This paragraph reports one TCR beta chain. The target antigen is unknown. The entry originates in a study of radiotherapy plus CTLA-4 blockade in lung cancer. The wider study: Objective responses were recorded in over 15% of patients, with disease control recorded in 25% to 35%.

Those with chemo-refractory metastatic non-small-cell lung cancer were treated with focal radiation combined with CTLA-4 blockade using ipilimumab. Study-level results: Early blood T cell clone dynamics reportedly forecast response best, with interferon-beta. Researchers report tumor-derived TCR clones expanding in blood after radiotherapy plus ipilimumab.

Sequencing was performed with immunoSEQ multiplex PCR; in TCRdb, only in-frame clones are kept and a portion is missing. The data contain roughly 58,000 clones, roughly four fifths of them seen just once; the ten biggest clones take up 5% to 7.5%. Source: peripheral blood, taken from a patient treated with radiotherapy plus ipilimumab. The receptor was isolated from a human donor with non-small cell lung cancer whose response to radiotherapy plus ipilimumab could not be evaluated.

The CDR3 is CASSYSTAGYYNEQFF. Written as DNA, the CDR3 is TGTGCCAGCAGTTACTCGACGGCAGGGTACTACAATGAGCAGTTCTTC. The chain joins TRBV6-6 to TRBJ2-1; a weak D match, TRBD1 (5 bases). The CDR3 runs to 16 residues. Trimming left V 0 bases short and J 3 bases short, with 12 bases between. Germline CDR1 MNHNY, CDR2 SVGAGI (reference sequence).